Listed below are T cell receptor beta chains from one sample, sequenced in a study of shared clonotypes between healthy human individuals. Repertoires were generated with immunoSEQ multiplex PCR, while TCRdb's copy carries only in-frame clones and drops some. The sample includes about 1,900,000 clones, around 96% of them seen just once. The material sequenced was naive CD8+ T cells sorted from blood. All receptors come from a man younger than 30 in good health. Both conserved end residues are part of each CDR3. D genes are given only for firm matches. Size is stated for part of the rows, as once, few or many counts, or as a class when the clone is expanded.

NA	TRBV4-3	TRBD2	TRBJ2-1	CASSQVALAGGWVYNEQFF	TGCGCCAGCAGCCAAGTCGCCCTAGCGGGAGGCTGGGTTTACAATGAGCAGTTCTTC
NA	TRBV30	NA	TRBJ1-6	CAWSHMPSSYNSPLHF	TGTGCCTGGAGTCACATGCCAAGCTCCTATAATTCACCCCTCCACTTT
few	TRBV19	NA	TRBJ1-1	CASSMGAEAFF	TGTGCCAGTAGTATGGGGGCTGAAGCTTTCTTT
NA	TRBV5-1	TRBD2	TRBJ2-1	CASSFSGTYNEQFF	TGCGCCAGCAGTTTTAGCGGGACCTACAATGAGCAGTTCTTC
NA	TRBV6-5	TRBD2	TRBJ2-1	CASSVLAGRYNEQFF	TGTGCCAGCAGCGTACTAGCGGGGCGCTACAATGAGCAGTTCTTC
NA	TRBV5-1	NA	TRBJ2-5	CASSRWRGPLQETQYF	TGCGCCAGCAGCCGATGGAGAGGACCACTCCAAGAGACCCAGTACTTC
NA	TRBV14	NA	TRBJ1-4	CASSQGPTGYEKLFF	TGTGCCAGCAGCCAAGGGCCAACGGGATATGAAAAACTGTTTTTT
NA	TRBV10-3	TRBD2	TRBJ2-1	CAITALAGADEQFF	TGTGCCATCACCGCACTAGCGGGGGCCGATGAGCAGTTCTTC
NA	TRBV7-9	TRBD2	TRBJ2-5	CASSLASLAGETQYF	TGTGCCAGCAGCTTAGCAAGTCTAGCGGGAGAGACCCAGTACTTC
NA	TRBV7-9	NA	TRBJ2-7	CASSLPGTPEQYF	TGTGCCAGCAGCCTACCCGGGACCCCCGAGCAGTACTTC
once	TRBV28	NA	TRBJ1-1	CASSLQAQNTEAFF	TGTGCCAGCAGTTTACAAGCTCAGAACACTGAAGCTTTCTTT
NA	TRBV4-1	NA	TRBJ1-4	CASSPGEIAEKLFF	TGCGCCAGCAGCCCGGGAGAAATCGCGGAAAAACTGTTTTTT
NA	TRBV7-8	NA	TRBJ2-5	CASSSLGGGGETQYF	TGTGCCAGCAGCTCCCTTGGGGGAGGGGGGGAGACCCAGTACTTC
NA	TRBV10-3	NA	TRBJ1-5	CAISEPDNNQPQHF	TGTGCCATCAGCGAGCCGGACAATAATCAGCCCCAGCATTTT
NA	TRBV27	TRBD2	TRBJ2-7	CASSLRLAGGPYEQYF	TGTGCCAGCAGTTTGAGACTAGCGGGAGGGCCTTACGAGCAGTACTTC
NA	TRBV13	NA	TRBJ2-1	CASSLNRDLPFF	TGTGCCAGCAGCTTAAACCGGGACCTGCCGTTCTTC
once	TRBV6-5	NA	TRBJ2-2	CASSYGSIGGGELFF	TGTGCCAGCAGTTACGGTTCGATTGGGGGCGGGGAGCTGTTTTTT
NA	TRBV28	NA	TRBJ1-3	CASSLWLIGSERNTIYF	TGTGCCAGCAGTCTTTGGCTGATAGGGTCCGAGAGAAACACCATATATTTT
NA	TRBV19	TRBD2	TRBJ2-1	CASKRAGGPYNEQFF	TGTGCCAGTAAAAGGGCGGGGGGGCCCTACAATGAGCAGTTCTTC
NA	TRBV28	TRBD1	TRBJ1-5	CASKPGGEYQPQHF	TGTGCCAGCAAGCCAGGGGGCGAGTATCAGCCCCAGCATTTT
NA	TRBV6-5	TRBD1	TRBJ2-7	CASSSGTGHTYEQYF	TGTGCCAGCAGTTCCGGGACAGGGCATACCTACGAGCAGTACTTC
NA	TRBV5-1	NA	TRBJ2-7	CASSSQSGPYEQYF	TGCGCCAGCAGCTCACAGTCAGGCCCCTACGAGCAGTACTTC
few	TRBV9	NA	TRBJ1-1	CASSSGGVADTEAFF	TGTGCCAGCAGCTCCGGAGGGGTTGCGGACACTGAAGCTTTCTTT
NA	TRBV4-3	NA	TRBJ2-3	CASSQATGYSTDTQYF	TGCGCCAGCAGCCAAGCAACAGGTTATAGCACAGATACGCAGTATTTT
NA	TRBV12-5	NA	TRBJ1-5	CASGLVAIPGYSNQPQHF	TGTGCTAGTGGTTTGGTAGCGATACCAGGGTATAGCAATCAGCCCCAGCATTTT
NA	TRBV11-2	TRBD2	TRBJ2-1	CASRTSGQQFF	TGTGCCAGCAGGACTAGCGGCCAGCAGTTCTTC
NA	TRBV7-9	TRBD1	TRBJ2-2	CASSLEFGDSPNTGELFF	TGTGCCAGCAGCTTAGAGTTCGGGGACAGTCCTAACACCGGGGAGCTGTTTTTT
NA	TRBV4-1	NA	TRBJ2-1	CASSLILEGEQFF	TGCGCCAGCAGCCTGATACTAGAAGGTGAGCAGTTCTTC
NA	TRBV7-8	TRBD1	TRBJ1-5	CASSLAMAGQGAGGVYVPQHF	TGTGCCAGCAGCTTAGCGATGGCGGGACAGGGGGCGGGGGGCGTTTATGTACCCCAGCATTTT
NA	TRBV7-9	NA	TRBJ1-2	CASSLVGGPNGYTF	TGTGCCAGCAGCTTAGTGGGGGGACCTAATGGCTACACCTTC
NA	TRBV2	NA	TRBJ1-2	CASSSGTGGYTF	TGTGCCAGCAGTTCAGGGACGGGGGGCTACACCTTC
NA	TRBV7-9	TRBD2	TRBJ2-3	CASSPRLAGGQDTQYF	TGTGCCAGCAGCCCACGACTAGCGGGGGGGCAAGATACGCAGTATTTT
NA	TRBV28	NA	TRBJ2-1	CASSFAGSEQFF	TGTGCCAGCAGTTTTGCCGGAAGTGAGCAGTTCTTC
NA	TRBV5-1	NA	TRBJ2-5	CASSLGLGGSQETQYF	TGCGCCAGCAGCTTGGGCCTCGGAGGAAGCCAAGAGACCCAGTACTTC